This record looks at one T cell receptor (beta chain) sequence and its context. The sample originates from a study of cytomegalovirus exposure and HLA in healthy donors. This CDR3 has 14 amino acids. Germline V lookup: CDR1 SGHAT, CDR2 FQNNGV. Trimming cost V 3 bases and J 4 bases, with 10 bases left between them. The PCR ran on 60 Vbeta and 13 Jbeta primers. Profiled with immunoSEQ multiplex PCR; TCRdb holds only in-frame clones, not every one. Here the sample spans about 140,000 clones, over 70% being singletons. This TCR came from a man aged 18 to 35 in good health and CMV-seronegative. The gene calls are TRBV11-2 and TRBJ1-3; D is ambiguous. The specimen was PBMCs. The CDR3 nucleotides are TGTGCCAGCAGCTTCGGGGAGTCCGGAAACACCATATATTTT. Amino acid sequence: CASSFGESGNTIYF.